The present T cell receptor (beta chain) was sequenced within a study of cytomegalovirus exposure and HLA in healthy donors. There are 13 residues in the CDR3. V was shortened by 10 bases and J by 1 base, with 11 bases between the two germline ends. Germline CDR1 LNHDA, CDR2 SQIVND (reference sequence). The PCR employed 60 Vbeta primers together with 13 Jbeta primers. The protocol was immunoSEQ multiplex PCR, while the TCRdb copy is restricted to in-frame clones and leaves out a portion. Of approximately 120,000 clones listed, approximately 17% are singletons. Sequenced sample: PBMCs. This receptor was identified in a female donor in good health and CMV-seropositive. The chain employs TRBV19 and TRBJ1-5, with D tentatively TRBD1 (6 bases). The CDR3 DNA reads as TGTGCCACCCGCGGACAGAGCAATCAGCCCCAGCATTTT. Translated: CATRGQSNQPQHF.